This T cell receptor beta chain was retrieved from a study of identical twins (dated by TCRdb to the mid-2010s). With respect to the entire study: To test whether fetal clonotypes persist, this study deep-sequenced TCR alpha and beta repertoires from monozygotic twins, from unrelated adults of various ages, and from cord blood. To rule out contamination, the twin experiments were replicated at different times with different library preparation protocols.

The paper as a whole reports these results and caveats: In monozygotic twins, out-of-frame TCR alpha sharing was systematically underestimated by recombination models, although the models agreed with sharing between unrelated individuals. Because the same donors could not be followed over many years, the conclusions relied on cross-sectional statistical analysis. Excess twin sharing in beta out-of-frame sequences was weaker because fewer shared sequences lowered the signal-to-noise ratio. Abundant cord blood beta clonotypes carried fewer insertions; young adult naive repertoires showed a weaker similar trend, while memory repertoires showed none. Invariant T cells such as MAIT and iNKT could partly confound zero-insertion analyses, although diverse VJ usage argued against such confounding for most clonotypes. Compared with coincidental sharing between unrelated individuals, out-of-frame TCR alpha sequences shared between twins had an excess of sequences with low generation probability.

Every donor was a healthy Caucasian. Three pairs of female monozygotic twins, all aged roughly 18 to 29 years, were included in the twin cohort. RNA for TCR libraries was isolated from peripheral blood mononuclear cells. The CDR3 holds 13 amino acids from the cysteine to the phenylalanine. Left in the record is the CDR3 DNA by itself, 39 bases read in frame from the first base. The germline V gene gives CDR1 as SGHDN and CDR2 as FVKESK. V was cut back by 1 base and J by 4 bases, leaving a gap of 7 bases between them. A remark on this clonotype: The clone's antigen remains unknown. No base quality values were provided; no much bigger clone lies one nucleotide off.

The library was generated by 5' RACE. The instrument was an Illumina HiSeq 2000. Template switching added a universal primer binding site, and the final cDNA carried a unique molecular identifier that allowed TCR cDNA molecules to be counted accurately. First-strand cDNA for TCR alpha and beta chains was synthesized from specific primers in the conserved constant-segment region. Each cDNA library was double barcoded, with a SMART-Mk sample barcode plus Illumina barcodes, to control for contamination. TruSeq adapter sequences along with Illumina sample barcodes were introduced in two successive PCR steps. TCR alpha and beta cDNA libraries were sequenced on the Illumina HiSeq platform with custom primers. Turning to the authors' computational methods: Unique molecular identifiers were extracted from raw reads with MiGEC, and CDR3 positions were determined with MiXCR. Recombination models were inferred per individual with the repgenHMM and IGoR tools using an EM algorithm. Shared clonotype analysis was performed with the tcR package in R, normalizing sharing by the product of cloneset sizes. To study raw recombination free of thymic and clonal selection effects, out-of-frame nonproductive sequences were analyzed. The raw public reads went through TCRdb reprocessing: fastp at Q25, MiXCR clone calling, in-frame beta chains kept. A single entry per CDR3 protein holds the most common genes and DNA from its merged rows. Here the V and J calls rest on TCRdb's processing, not on the authors' analysis. The sample yields about 700,000 distinct CDR3 sequences; 8.6% were counted once. The top ten clones comprise roughly 0.97% of the sample.

In addition, the sample was reused for a study of yellow fever vaccine responses in identical twins. Taken from the second paper: According to the authors, the vaccine-induced T cell response in identical twins seemed to be partly convergent and partly specific to each individual. The study precisely tracked vaccine-responding T cell clones in identical twins.

The sample comprised PBMCs. The origin of this receptor is a woman aged 18-29 years in good health. The chain joins TRBV14 to TRBJ1-2; TRBD1 is possibly the D segment (6 matching bases). At the DNA level, the sequence is TGTGCCAGCAGCCAAGGGACAGTCTATGGCTACACCTTC. The encoded protein is CASSQGTVYGYTF. When the CDR3 is completed using the reference TRBV14 and TRBJ1-2 genes on either side, the full variable domain is EAGVTQFPSHSVIEKGQTVTLRCDPISGHDNLYWYRRVMGKEIKFLLHFVKESKQDESGMPNNRFLAERTGGTYSTLKVQPAELEDSGVYFCASSQGTVYGYTFGSGTRLTVV.